These T cell receptor beta chains were read from a single sample in a study of shared clonotypes between healthy human individuals. Here immunoSEQ multiplex PCR was the method, and the copy in TCRdb shows in-frame clones only, minus some. Of about 2 million clones in the sample, roughly 95% were seen once. The sequenced material came from naive CD8+ T cells sorted from blood. The receptor set was obtained from a man younger than 35 in good health. The CDR3 runs from the conserved cysteine through the conserved F or W. The order of the fields is D gene, J gene, clone size, V gene, CDR3 DNA, CDR3 protein. D genes are given only for firm matches. Some rows have no size entry. The others give once, few or many, or a class for an expanded clone.

D gene: .
J gene: TRBJ1-2
clone size: .
V gene: TRBV5-6
CDR3 DNA: TGTGCCAGCAGCGTGTTCCTGTTCGATCCTATTAACTATGGCTACACCTTC
CDR3 protein: CASSVFLFDPINYGYTF

D gene: TRBD1
J gene: TRBJ2-1
clone size: .
V gene: TRBV11-2
CDR3 DNA: TGTGCCAGCAGTCACCGGGACAGGGTATACAATGAGCAGTTCTTC
CDR3 protein: CASSHRDRVYNEQFF

D gene: TRBD2
J gene: TRBJ2-2
clone size: .
V gene: TRBV7-9
CDR3 DNA: TGTGCCAGCAGCTTAGTAGGGTCTAGCGGTACCGGGGAGCTGTTTTTT
CDR3 protein: CASSLVGSSGTGELFF

D gene: .
J gene: TRBJ1-1
clone size: .
V gene: TRBV11-2
CDR3 DNA: TGTGCCAGCAGCTTAGGGGAGGTGACAGTGAACACTGAAGCTTTCTTT
CDR3 protein: CASSLGEVTVNTEAFF

D gene: .
J gene: TRBJ2-7
clone size: .
V gene: TRBV5-1
CDR3 DNA: TGCGCCAGCAGCTTGGTGGTGACTAGCAGGGGTTACGAGCAGTACTTC
CDR3 protein: CASSLVVTSRGYEQYF

D gene: TRBD2
J gene: TRBJ2-7
clone size: .
V gene: TRBV13
CDR3 DNA: TGTGCCAGCAGCCCGGGACTAGCGTCGATCGAGCAGTACTTC
CDR3 protein: CASSPGLASIEQYF

D gene: .
J gene: TRBJ2-5
clone size: .
V gene: TRBV5-5
CDR3 DNA: TGTGCCAGCAGCCAGGACAATGAAGAGACCCAGTACTTC
CDR3 protein: CASSQDNEETQYF

D gene: .
J gene: TRBJ1-5
clone size: .
V gene: TRBV28
CDR3 DNA: TGTGCCAGCAGTTTATATGGGATTAGCAATCAGCCCCAGCATTTT
CDR3 protein: CASSLYGISNQPQHF

D gene: TRBD1
J gene: TRBJ1-1
clone size: .
V gene: TRBV6-6
CDR3 DNA: TGTGCCAGCAGTTACCCACAGGGGGAGAACACTGAAGCTTTCTTT
CDR3 protein: CASSYPQGENTEAFF

D gene: .
J gene: TRBJ1-1
clone size: .
V gene: TRBV29-1
CDR3 DNA: TGCAGCGTTAGGGCCCCGAACACTGAAGCTTTCTTT
CDR3 protein: CSVRAPNTEAFF

D gene: .
J gene: TRBJ2-1
clone size: .
V gene: TRBV5-6
CDR3 DNA: TGTGCCAGCAGCTTGGTAGCCGAGGGGCAGTTCTTC
CDR3 protein: CASSLVAEGQFF

D gene: .
J gene: TRBJ2-3
clone size: once
V gene: TRBV13
CDR3 DNA: TGTGCCAGCAGCTTAGGGGCAGGCGCAGATACGCAGTATTTT
CDR3 protein: CASSLGAGADTQYF

D gene: .
J gene: TRBJ2-5
clone size: .
V gene: TRBV6-1
CDR3 DNA: TGTGCCAGCCAAGAGACCCAGTACTTC
CDR3 protein: CASQETQYF

D gene: TRBD1
J gene: TRBJ1-6
clone size: .
V gene: TRBV7-9
CDR3 DNA: TGTGCCAGCAGCCGGGGGACAGGGGATTCACCCCTCCACTTT
CDR3 protein: CASSRGTGDSPLHF

D gene: .
J gene: TRBJ2-1
clone size: .
V gene: TRBV9
CDR3 DNA: TGTGCCAGCAGCGACACGGGGTTGGAGCGAGGATCCTACAATGAGCAGTTCTTC
CDR3 protein: CASSDTGLERGSYNEQFF

D gene: TRBD2
J gene: TRBJ2-2
clone size: .
V gene: TRBV13
CDR3 DNA: TGTGCCAGCAGCCCACGGACTAGCGGGGGGCCTCTGGGCACCGGGGAGCTGTTTTTT
CDR3 protein: CASSPRTSGGPLGTGELFF

D gene: TRBD1
J gene: TRBJ1-1
clone size: .
V gene: TRBV2
CDR3 DNA: TGTGCCAGCAGTGGTCCACAGGGGGCGGGGGACACTGAAGCTTTCTTT
CDR3 protein: CASSGPQGAGDTEAFF

D gene: TRBD2
J gene: TRBJ2-7
clone size: .
V gene: TRBV5-6
CDR3 DNA: TGTGCCAGCAGCGCCGGGACTAGCGGGTTCGAGCAGTACTTC
CDR3 protein: CASSAGTSGFEQYF

D gene: .
J gene: TRBJ1-1
clone size: .
V gene: TRBV6-5
CDR3 DNA: TGTGCCAGCAGTTACGAAAGTGGCACTGAAGCTTTCTTT
CDR3 protein: CASSYESGTEAFF

D gene: .
J gene: TRBJ1-4
clone size: .
V gene: TRBV2
CDR3 DNA: TGTGCCAGCAGTGAATTGACAGGACTTAATGAAAAACTGTTTTTT
CDR3 protein: CASSELTGLNEKLFF

D gene: TRBD2
J gene: TRBJ2-3
clone size: .
V gene: TRBV5-6
CDR3 DNA: TGTGCCAGCAGCCAACCGACTAGCGGGGGCACAGATACGCAGTATTTT
CDR3 protein: CASSQPTSGGTDTQYF

D gene: .
J gene: TRBJ2-5
clone size: .
V gene: TRBV9
CDR3 DNA: TGTGCCAGCAGCGCGGACTTAGAGACCCAGTACTTC
CDR3 protein: CASSADLETQYF

D gene: .
J gene: TRBJ2-3
clone size: .
V gene: TRBV5-8
CDR3 DNA: TGTGCCAGCAGCTCCACCGGGACGCAGAGGGATACGCAGTATTTT
CDR3 protein: CASSSTGTQRDTQYF

D gene: .
J gene: TRBJ2-3
clone size: once
V gene: TRBV6-6
CDR3 DNA: TGTGCCAGCAGTTACTCGCGATGGCAGGGCGCAGATACGCAGTATTTT
CDR3 protein: CASSYSRWQGADTQYF

D gene: .
J gene: TRBJ2-2
clone size: .
V gene: TRBV15
CDR3 DNA: TGTGCCACCAGCAGCCGCCCCGGGACCGGGGAGCTGTTTTTT
CDR3 protein: CATSSRPGTGELFF

D gene: TRBD1
J gene: TRBJ1-1
clone size: .
V gene: TRBV6-5
CDR3 DNA: TGTGCCAGCAGTCCCACAGGGGGAATCGCTGAAGCTTTCTTT
CDR3 protein: CASSPTGGIAEAFF

D gene: TRBD1
J gene: TRBJ2-5
clone size: once
V gene: TRBV10-2
CDR3 DNA: TGCGCCAGCAACGTACAGGGGCAAGAGACCCAGTACTTC
CDR3 protein: CASNVQGQETQYF

D gene: TRBD2
J gene: TRBJ2-5
clone size: .
V gene: TRBV5-4
CDR3 DNA: TGTGCCAGCAGCTGGGGGACTAGCGGGAGTCAAGAGACCCAGTACTTC
CDR3 protein: CASSWGTSGSQETQYF

D gene: .
J gene: TRBJ2-7
clone size: .
V gene: TRBV4-1
CDR3 DNA: TGCGCCAGCAGCCAGGCCTCATTCTACGAGCAGTACTTC
CDR3 protein: CASSQASFYEQYF

D gene: TRBD1
J gene: TRBJ2-7
clone size: .
V gene: TRBV5-8
CDR3 DNA: TGTGCCAGCAACCACCTCTGGACAGGGGGCAGCGACGAGCAGTACTTC
CDR3 protein: CASNHLWTGGSDEQYF

D gene: .
J gene: TRBJ2-1
clone size: .
V gene: TRBV15
CDR3 DNA: TGTGCCACCAGCAGAGAGTTTCCTCCGTCCACTTACAATGAGCAGTTCTTC
CDR3 protein: CATSREFPPSTYNEQFF

D gene: .
J gene: TRBJ2-1
clone size: once
V gene: TRBV5-6
CDR3 DNA: TGTGCCAGCAGCTTGGATAGCGCCCGAGGTGAGCAGTTCTTC
CDR3 protein: CASSLDSARGEQFF

D gene: .
J gene: TRBJ2-3
clone size: .
V gene: TRBV5-1
CDR3 DNA: TGCGCCAGCAGCTCTGACAAAGATACGCAGTATTTT
CDR3 protein: CASSSDKDTQYF

D gene: TRBD1
J gene: TRBJ2-7
clone size: .
V gene: TRBV9
CDR3 DNA: TGTGCCAGCGGGCCGGGACAGGGCCACGAGCAGTACTTC
CDR3 protein: CASGPGQGHEQYF

D gene: .
J gene: TRBJ2-1
clone size: .
V gene: TRBV7-9
CDR3 DNA: TGTGCCAGCAGCTCCTGGGGGCCCTCCTACAATGAGCAGTTCTTC
CDR3 protein: CASSSWGPSYNEQFF

D gene: .
J gene: TRBJ2-7
clone size: .
V gene: TRBV19
CDR3 DNA: TGTGCCAGTAGTATCCCGGGGACCTCCTACGAGCAGTACTTC
CDR3 protein: CASSIPGTSYEQYF

D gene: .
J gene: TRBJ2-5
clone size: .
V gene: TRBV10-1
CDR3 DNA: TGCGCCAGCAGTGAGTCCTCAAATCAAGAGACCCAGTACTTC
CDR3 protein: CASSESSNQETQYF

D gene: TRBD1
J gene: TRBJ2-1
clone size: .
V gene: TRBV19
CDR3 DNA: TGTGCCAGTAGTATAGTGGCAGGGGGCGCTGACAATGAGCAGTTCTTC
CDR3 protein: CASSIVAGGADNEQFF

D gene: .
J gene: TRBJ1-3
clone size: .
V gene: TRBV9
CDR3 DNA: TGTGCCAGCAGCGTAGGTGACTCTGGAAACACCATATATTTT
CDR3 protein: CASSVGDSGNTIYF

D gene: TRBD1
J gene: TRBJ2-7
clone size: .
V gene: TRBV9
CDR3 DNA: TGTGCCAGCAGCGTGGCAGGGGGAACCTACGAGCAGTACTTC
CDR3 protein: CASSVAGGTYEQYF